This entry describes one TCR beta chain. Its specificity is not known. Every bit of the isolated RNA underwent reverse transcription, so sequencing read expressed TCRB transcripts. Data came from immunoSEQ multiplex PCR; TCRdb stores just in-frame clones and leaves some out. The table lists 50,000 or so clones, under 55% of them singletons, with 1.4% to 1.5% in the top ten. The data originate from a study of beta chain features in type 1 diabetes. Study background: Age and gender were similar between patients and healthy donors, as were cell yields. General study results and limits: Shorter templates may be favored by PCR, equally so in patients and controls. Shortening that was moderate but significant affected the TCRB CDR3s of Type 1 diabetes patients in all four CD4+ subsets. Compared with healthy donors, patients appeared to share more similar naive, central memory and regulatory TCRB repertoires. The analysis here could not establish whether HLA type shapes TCRB rearrangement.

The CDR3 contains 14 residues. V lost 5 bases and J 2 bases, leaving 12 bases between the germline ends. Germline CDR1 and CDR2: SGHVS and FQNEAQ. The source is a young man with type 1 diabetes. V and J are TRBV7-8 and TRBJ2-5; D uncertain. The specimen sequenced was Tregs from blood. Here the CDR3 DNA reads TGTGCCAGCAGCCGGCTGCGGATACAAGAGACCCAGTACTTC. As protein: CASSRLRIQETQYF.